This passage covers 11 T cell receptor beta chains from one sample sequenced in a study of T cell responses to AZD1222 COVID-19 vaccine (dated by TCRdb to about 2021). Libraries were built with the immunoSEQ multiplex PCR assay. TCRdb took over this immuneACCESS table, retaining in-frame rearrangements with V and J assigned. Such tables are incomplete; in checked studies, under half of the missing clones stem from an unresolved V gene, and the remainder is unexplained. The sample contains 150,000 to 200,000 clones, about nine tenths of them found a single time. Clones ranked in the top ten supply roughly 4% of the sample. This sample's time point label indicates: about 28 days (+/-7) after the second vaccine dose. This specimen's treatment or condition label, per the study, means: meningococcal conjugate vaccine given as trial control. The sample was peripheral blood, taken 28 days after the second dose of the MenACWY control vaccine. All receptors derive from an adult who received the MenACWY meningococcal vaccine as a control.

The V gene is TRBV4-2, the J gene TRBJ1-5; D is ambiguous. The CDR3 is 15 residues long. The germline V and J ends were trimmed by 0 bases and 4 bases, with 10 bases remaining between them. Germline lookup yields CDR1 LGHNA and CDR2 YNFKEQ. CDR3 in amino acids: CASSQDGQSNQPQHF. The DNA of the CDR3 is TGTGCCAGCAGCCAAGATGGCCAGTCAAATCAGCCCCAGCATTTT.

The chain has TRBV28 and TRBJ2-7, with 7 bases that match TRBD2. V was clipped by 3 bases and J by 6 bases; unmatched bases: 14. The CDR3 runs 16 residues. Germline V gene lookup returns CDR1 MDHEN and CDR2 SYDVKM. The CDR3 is CASSLDPGGVRGEQYF. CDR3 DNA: TGTGCCAGCAGTTTGGACCCGGGGGGAGTCCGCGGCGAGCAGTACTTC.

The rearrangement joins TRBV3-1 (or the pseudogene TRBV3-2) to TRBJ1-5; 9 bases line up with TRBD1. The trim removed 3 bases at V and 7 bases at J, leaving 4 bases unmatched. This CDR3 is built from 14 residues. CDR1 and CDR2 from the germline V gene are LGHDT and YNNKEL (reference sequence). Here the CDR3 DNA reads TGTGCCAGCAGCCAGGACAGGGGTGGACAGCCCCAGCATTTT. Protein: CASSQDRGGQPQHF.

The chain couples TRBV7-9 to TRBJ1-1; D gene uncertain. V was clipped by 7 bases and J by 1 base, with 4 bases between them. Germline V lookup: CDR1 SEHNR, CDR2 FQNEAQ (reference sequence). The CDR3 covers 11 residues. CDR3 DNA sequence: TGTGCCAGCAAGGAGAACACTGAAGCTTTCTTT. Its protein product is CASKENTEAFF.

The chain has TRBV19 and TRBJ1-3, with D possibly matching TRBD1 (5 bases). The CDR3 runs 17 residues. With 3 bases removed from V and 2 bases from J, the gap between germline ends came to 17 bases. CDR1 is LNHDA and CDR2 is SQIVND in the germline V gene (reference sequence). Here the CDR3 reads CASSIPGPPFAGNTIYF. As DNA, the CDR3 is TGTGCCAGTAGTATCCCGGGACCGCCTTTCGCTGGAAACACCATATATTTT.

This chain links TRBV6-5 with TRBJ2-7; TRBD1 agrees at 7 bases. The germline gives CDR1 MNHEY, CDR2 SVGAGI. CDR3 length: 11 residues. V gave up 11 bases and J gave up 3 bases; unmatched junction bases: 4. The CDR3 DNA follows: TGTGCCGCCGGACAGGACTACGAGCAGTACTTC. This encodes CAAGQDYEQYF.

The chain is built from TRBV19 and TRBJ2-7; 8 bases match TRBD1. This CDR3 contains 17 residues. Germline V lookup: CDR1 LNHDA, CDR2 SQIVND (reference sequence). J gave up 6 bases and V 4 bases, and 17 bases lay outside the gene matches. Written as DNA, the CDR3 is TGTGCCAGTAGTAGAAGAGGGACAGGATCGCGGGGACCCGAGCAGTACTTC. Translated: CASSRRGTGSRGPEQYF. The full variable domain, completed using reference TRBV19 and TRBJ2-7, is DGGITQSPKYLFRKEGQNVTLSCEQNLNHDAMYWYRQDPGQGLRLIYYSQIVNDFQKGDIAEGYSVSREKKESFPLTVTSAQKNPTAFYLCASSRRGTGSRGPEQYFGPGTRLTVT.

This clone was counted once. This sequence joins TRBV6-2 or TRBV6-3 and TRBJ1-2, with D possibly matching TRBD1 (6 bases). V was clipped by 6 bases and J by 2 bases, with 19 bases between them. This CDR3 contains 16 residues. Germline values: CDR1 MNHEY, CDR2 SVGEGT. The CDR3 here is CASSQSQRGGNYGYTF. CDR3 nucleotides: TGTGCCAGCAGCCAAAGTCAGCGAGGGGGGAACTATGGCTACACCTTC.

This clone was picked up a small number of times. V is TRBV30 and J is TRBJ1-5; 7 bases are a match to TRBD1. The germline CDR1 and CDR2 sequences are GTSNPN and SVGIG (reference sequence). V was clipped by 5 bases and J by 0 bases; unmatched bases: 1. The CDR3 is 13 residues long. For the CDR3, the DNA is TGTGCCTGGGGACAGGATAGCAATCAGCCCCAGCATTTT. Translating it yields CAWGQDSNQPQHF. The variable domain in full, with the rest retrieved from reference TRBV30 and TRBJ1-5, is SQTIHQWPATLVQPVGSPLSLECTVEGTSNPNLYWYRQAAGRGLQLLFYSVGIGQISSEVPQNLSASRPQDRQFILSSKKLLLSDSGFYLCAWGQDSNQPQHFGDGTRLSIL.

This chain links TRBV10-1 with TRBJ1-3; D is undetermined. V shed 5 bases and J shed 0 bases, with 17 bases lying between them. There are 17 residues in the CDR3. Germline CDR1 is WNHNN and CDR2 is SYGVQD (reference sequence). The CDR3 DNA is TGCGCCAGCAGTAGTGAGCCCCCGATCAGCTCTGGAAACACCATATATTTT. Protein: CASSSEPPISSGNTIYF.

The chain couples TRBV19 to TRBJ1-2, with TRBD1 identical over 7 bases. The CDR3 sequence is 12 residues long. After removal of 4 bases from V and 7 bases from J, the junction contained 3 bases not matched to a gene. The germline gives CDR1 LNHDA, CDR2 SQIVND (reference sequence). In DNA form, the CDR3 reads TGTGCCAGTAGTACCGACAGGGCTGGCTACACCTTC. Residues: CASSTDRAGYTF.